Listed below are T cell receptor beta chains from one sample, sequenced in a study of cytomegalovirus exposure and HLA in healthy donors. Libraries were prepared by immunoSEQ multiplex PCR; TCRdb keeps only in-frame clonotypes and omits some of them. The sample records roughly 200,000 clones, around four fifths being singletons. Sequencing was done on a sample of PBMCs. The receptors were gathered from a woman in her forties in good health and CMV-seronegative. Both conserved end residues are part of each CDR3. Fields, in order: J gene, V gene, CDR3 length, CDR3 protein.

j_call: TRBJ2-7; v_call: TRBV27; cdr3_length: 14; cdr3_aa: CASSRQGAVYEQYF
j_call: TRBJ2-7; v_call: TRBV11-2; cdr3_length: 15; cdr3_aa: CASSLFKQSSYEQYF
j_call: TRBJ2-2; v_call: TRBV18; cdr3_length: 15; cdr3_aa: CASSPPSRNTGELFF
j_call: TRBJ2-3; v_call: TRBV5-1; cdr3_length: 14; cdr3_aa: CASSFSGRTDTQYF
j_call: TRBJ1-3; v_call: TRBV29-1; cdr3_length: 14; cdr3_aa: CSVEPGLVGNTIYF
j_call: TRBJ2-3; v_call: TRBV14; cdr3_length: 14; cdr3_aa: CASSWTSISDTQYF
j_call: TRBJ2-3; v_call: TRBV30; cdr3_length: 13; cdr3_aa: CAWNKGGPDTQYF
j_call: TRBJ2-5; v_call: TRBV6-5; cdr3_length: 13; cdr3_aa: CASSYTGQETQYF
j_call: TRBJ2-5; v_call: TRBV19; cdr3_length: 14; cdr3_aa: CASRQTGPAETQYF
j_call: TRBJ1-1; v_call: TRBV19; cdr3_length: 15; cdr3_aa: CASSIRGPLNTEAFF
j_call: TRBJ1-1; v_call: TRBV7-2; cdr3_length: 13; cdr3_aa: CAGGANQNTEAFF
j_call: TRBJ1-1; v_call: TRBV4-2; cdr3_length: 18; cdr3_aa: CASSQDEPAGGMNTEAFF
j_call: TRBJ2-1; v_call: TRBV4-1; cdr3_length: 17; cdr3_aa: CASSLSPGRGRYNEQFF
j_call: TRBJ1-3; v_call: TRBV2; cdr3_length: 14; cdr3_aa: CASGGGVHGNTIYF
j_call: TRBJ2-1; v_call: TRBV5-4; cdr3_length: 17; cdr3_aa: CASSRGLEAGLGNEQFF
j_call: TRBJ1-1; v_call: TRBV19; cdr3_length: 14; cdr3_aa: CASSIFQANTEAFF
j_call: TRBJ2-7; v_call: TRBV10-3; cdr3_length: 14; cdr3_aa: CAISERGLEGEQYF
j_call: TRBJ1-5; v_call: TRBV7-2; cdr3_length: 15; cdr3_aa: CASSLGTGGGQPQHF
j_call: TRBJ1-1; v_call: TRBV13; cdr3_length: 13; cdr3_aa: CASSQTRNTEAFF
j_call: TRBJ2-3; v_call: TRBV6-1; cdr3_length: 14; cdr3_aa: CASSGTRSSDTQYF